These T cell receptor beta chains were read from a single sample in a study of early T cells in non-severe SARS-CoV-2 infection. TCRdb reprocessed the 5' RACE reads via MiXCR and lists one record per CDR3 protein. The profile shows 70,000 or so distinct CDR3 sequences, around 10% of them singletons. Specimen: whole blood, collected at baseline. The receptor set was obtained from an adult who was a healthcare worker with PCR-confirmed SARS-CoV-2 infection or an uninfected control (not recorded which). Each CDR3 is given with its conserved first and last residue. A D gene is named only where the DNA matches it firmly. Where a row states a size, it is once, few, many or the class of an expanded clone; other rows omit it.

size,D,J,V,CDR3,DNA
many,-,TRBJ1-1,TRBV27,CASSPRPGNRESTEAFF,TGTGCCAGCAGTCCCAGGCCGGGGAACAGGGAGAGCACTGAAGCTTTCTTT
-,-,TRBJ2-2,TRBV12-3/TRBV12-4,CASRSGDSALTGGELFF,TGTGCCAGCAGATCTGGAGACAGCGCTTTAACGGGCGGGGAGCTGTTTTTT
few,TRBD1,TRBJ1-1,TRBV6-6,CASSYPQGGTEAFF,TGTGCCAGCAGTTACCCCCAGGGGGGCACTGAAGCTTTCTTT
-,-,TRBJ2-3,TRBV9,CASSVTDSTDTQYF,TGTGCCAGCAGCGTAACAGATAGCACAGATACGCAGTATTTT
many,-,TRBJ1-1,TRBV7-3,CASSLFMNTEAFF,TGTGCCAGCAGCTTATTCATGAACACTGAAGCTTTCTTT
many,TRBD2,TRBJ2-1,TRBV19,CASSIDPPSGGFNEQFF,TGTGCCAGTAGTATAGACCCCCCTAGCGGGGGTTTCAATGAGCAGTTCTTC
-,-,TRBJ1-1,TRBV9,CASKDPHTEAFF,TGTGCCAGCAAGGACCCTCACACTGAAGCTTTCTTT
-,TRBD2,TRBJ2-1,TRBV5-4,CASSTPPVGLAVNEQFF,TGTGCCAGCAGCACCCCTCCCGTAGGACTAGCGGTCAATGAGCAGTTCTTC
few,TRBD2,TRBJ2-3,TRBV5-1,CASSFLAGGTDTQYF,TGCGCCAGCAGCTTCCTAGCGGGGGGCACAGATACGCAGTATTTT
-,TRBD2,TRBJ2-7,TRBV4-2,CASSQAGGIPYEQYF,TGTGCCAGCAGCCAAGCGGGGGGGATCCCCTACGAGCAGTACTTC
many,-,TRBJ2-5,TRBV20-1,CSARDDREETQYF,TGCAGTGCTAGGGACGACCGGGAAGAGACCCAGTACTTC
many,TRBD2,TRBJ2-1,TRBV7-2,CASSLGLAVEEQFF,TGTGCCAGCAGCCTGGGACTAGCGGTGGAGGAGCAGTTCTTC
-,-,TRBJ2-3,TRBV23-1,CASSQRQGGLTDTQYF,TGCGCCAGCAGTCAACGACAGGGAGGCCTCACAGATACGCAGTATTTT
few,-,TRBJ2-2,TRBV19,CASSIGSGGELFF,TGTGCCAGTAGTATAGGTTCGGGCGGGGAGCTGTTTTTT
many,-,TRBJ2-3,TRBV6-2/TRBV6-3,CASTPGRNTQYF,TGTGCCAGCACCCCGGGACGCAATACGCAGTATTTT
many,TRBD1,TRBJ1-2,TRBV7-2,CASSLDRDNYGYTF,TGTGCCAGCAGCTTGGACAGGGACAACTATGGCTACACCTTC
few,-,TRBJ1-2,TRBV7-2,CASSFSGQGSVYTF,TGTGCCAGCAGCTTTAGTGGTCAGGGTAGTGTCTACACCTTC
-,-,TRBJ2-3,TRBV3-1,CASSQSLLGRSPSTDTQYF,TGTGCCAGCAGCCAATCCCTCCTGGGGCGATCGCCTAGCACAGATACGCAGTATTTT
-,-,TRBJ2-1,TRBV19,CASSIVSGNEQFF,TGTGCCAGTAGTATAGTTTCGGGAAATGAGCAGTTCTTC
medium-sized,-,TRBJ1-1,TRBV14,CASSQGSTNTEAFF,TGTGCCAGCAGCCAGGGATCTACGAACACTGAAGCTTTCTTT
-,TRBD2,TRBJ2-7,TRBV7-8,CASSTRGGQIGEQYF,TGTGCCAGCAGCACCCGGGGGGGCCAAATAGGAGAGCAGTACTTC
-,TRBD1,TRBJ1-1,TRBV18,CASSSDRGEAFF,TGTGCCAGCTCGTCAGACAGGGGAGAAGCTTTCTTT